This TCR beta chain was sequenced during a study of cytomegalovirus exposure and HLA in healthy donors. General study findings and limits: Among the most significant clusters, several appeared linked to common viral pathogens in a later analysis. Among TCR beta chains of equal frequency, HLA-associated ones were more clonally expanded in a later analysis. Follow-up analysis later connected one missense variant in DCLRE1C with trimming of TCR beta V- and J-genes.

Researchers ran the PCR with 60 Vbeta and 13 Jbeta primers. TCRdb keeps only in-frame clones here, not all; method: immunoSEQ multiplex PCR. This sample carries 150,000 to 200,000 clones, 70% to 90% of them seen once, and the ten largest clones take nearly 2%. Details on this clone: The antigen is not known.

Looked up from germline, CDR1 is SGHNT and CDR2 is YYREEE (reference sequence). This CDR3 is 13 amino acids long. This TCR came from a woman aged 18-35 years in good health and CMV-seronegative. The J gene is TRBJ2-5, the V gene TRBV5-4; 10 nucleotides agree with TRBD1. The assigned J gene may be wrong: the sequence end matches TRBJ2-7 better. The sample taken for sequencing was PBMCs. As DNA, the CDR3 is TGTGCCAGCAGCTCCGGGACAGGGGTCGAGCAGTACTTC. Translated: CASSSGTGVEQYF.